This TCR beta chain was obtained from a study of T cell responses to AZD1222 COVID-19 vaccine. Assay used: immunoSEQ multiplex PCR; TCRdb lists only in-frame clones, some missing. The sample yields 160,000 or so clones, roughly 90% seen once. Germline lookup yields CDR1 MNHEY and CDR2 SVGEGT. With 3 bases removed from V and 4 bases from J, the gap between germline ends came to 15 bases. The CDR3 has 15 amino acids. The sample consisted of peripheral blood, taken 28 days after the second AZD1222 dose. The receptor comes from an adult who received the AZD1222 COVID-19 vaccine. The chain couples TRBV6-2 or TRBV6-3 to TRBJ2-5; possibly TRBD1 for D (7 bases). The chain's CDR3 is CASSYVEGAGETQYF. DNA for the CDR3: TGTGCCAGCAGTTATGTGGAGGGGGCGGGAGAGACCCAGTACTTC.